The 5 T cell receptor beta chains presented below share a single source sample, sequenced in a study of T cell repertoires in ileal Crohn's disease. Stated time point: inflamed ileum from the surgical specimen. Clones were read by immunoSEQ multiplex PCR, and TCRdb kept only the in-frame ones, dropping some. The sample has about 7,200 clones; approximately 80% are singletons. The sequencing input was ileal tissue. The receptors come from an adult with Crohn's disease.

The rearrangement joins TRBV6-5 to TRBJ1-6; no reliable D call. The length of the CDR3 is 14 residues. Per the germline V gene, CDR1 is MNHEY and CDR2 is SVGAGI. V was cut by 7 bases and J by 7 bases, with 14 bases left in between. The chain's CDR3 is CASKSRASNSPLHF. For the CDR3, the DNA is TGTGCCAGCAAGAGCCGGGCCTCAAATTCACCCCTCCACTTT.

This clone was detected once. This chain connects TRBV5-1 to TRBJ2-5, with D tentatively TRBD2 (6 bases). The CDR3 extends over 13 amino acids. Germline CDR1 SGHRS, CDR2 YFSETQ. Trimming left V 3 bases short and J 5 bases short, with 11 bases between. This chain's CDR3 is CASSSGGAETQYF. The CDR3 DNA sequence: TGCGCCAGCAGCTCCGGAGGGGCGGAGACCCAGTACTTC.

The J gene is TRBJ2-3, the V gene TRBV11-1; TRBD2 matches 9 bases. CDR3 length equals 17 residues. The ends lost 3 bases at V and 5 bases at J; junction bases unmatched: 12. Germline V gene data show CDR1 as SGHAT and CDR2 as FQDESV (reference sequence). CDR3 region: CASSFFVGGGAEDTQYF. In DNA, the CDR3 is TGTGCCAGCAGCTTCTTCGTCGGCGGGGGGGCCGAAGATACGCAGTATTTT.

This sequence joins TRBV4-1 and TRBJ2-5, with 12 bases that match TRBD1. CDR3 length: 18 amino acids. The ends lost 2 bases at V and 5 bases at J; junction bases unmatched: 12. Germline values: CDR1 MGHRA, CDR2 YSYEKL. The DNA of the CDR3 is TGCGCCAGCAGCCAAAAAACGCCGGGACAGGGGGCGCGGGAGACCCAGTACTTC. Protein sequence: CASSQKTPGQGARETQYF.

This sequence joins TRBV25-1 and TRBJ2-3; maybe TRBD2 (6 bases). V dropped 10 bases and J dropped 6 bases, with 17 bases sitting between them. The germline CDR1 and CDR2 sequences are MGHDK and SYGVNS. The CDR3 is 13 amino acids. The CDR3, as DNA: TGTGCCACCAACCCGGGAGTTTCGGATACGCAGTATTTT. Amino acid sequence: CATNPGVSDTQYF.